Presented here are 20 T cell receptor beta chains from one specimen sequenced in a study of T cells after yellow fever vaccination. Using its own MiXCR run on the 5' RACE reads, TCRdb lists one record per CDR3 protein. The table lists a few hundred thousand distinct CDR3 sequences, roughly 7.2% of them singletons, with about 0.9% in the top ten. The source material was CD4+ T cells sorted from PBMCs, sampled 15 days after the yellow fever booster vaccination. These receptors all come from a man younger than 40 who received the YFV17D yellow fever vaccine.

V gene TRBV4-3 combines with J gene TRBJ2-6; unclear D gene. The V end was cut by 0 bases, the J end by 2 bases, with 2 bases between. The CDR3 has 14 residues. CDR1 and CDR2 from the germline V gene are LGHNA and YSLEER. CDR3 region: CASSQDPGANVLTF. As DNA, the CDR3 is TGCGCCAGCAGCCAAGATCCTGGGGCCAACGTCCTGACTTTC.

This clonotype occurred a few times. The chain employs TRBV20-1 and TRBJ1-2, with D unclear. The CDR3 runs 12 residues. V was shortened by 4 bases and J by 6 bases, with 12 bases between the two germline ends. The germline V gene has CDR1 DFQATT and CDR2 SNEGSKA (reference sequence). The CDR3 DNA follows: TGCAGTGCTACCAGAGTGGATAATGGCTACACCTTC. Translation gives CSATRVDNGYTF.

In this sample, this clonotype turned up once. Since a much larger clone is just one base distant, this may be a read error. The CDR3 DNA reads TGCGTCAGCAGAGGGGGACTAGCGGGACCCACAGATACGCAGTATTTT. It is translated as CVSRGGLAGPTDTQYF. The V and J genes are TRBV5-1 and TRBJ2-3; 13 bases agree with TRBD2. The CDR3 sequence is 16 residues long. Per germline, CDR1 SGHRS and CDR2 YFSETQ.

The chain carries TRBV19 and TRBJ2-1; 8 positions match TRBD2. The CDR3 consists of 14 residues. J gave up 6 bases and V 4 bases, and 5 bases lay outside the gene matches. The V gene's germline CDR1 is LNHDA and CDR2 SQIVND (reference sequence). DNA for the CDR3: TGTGCCAGTAGTAGAGCGGGAGCCGTCAATGAGCAGTTCTTC. Its translation: CASSRAGAVNEQFF.

In its sample, this clonotype was seen many times. The chain links TRBV20-1 to TRBJ2-7, with D possibly being TRBD2 (6 bases). Trimming left V 6 bases short and J 0 bases short, with 12 bases between. The CDR3 runs 13 residues. CDR1 DFQATT and CDR2 SNEGSKA come from the germline V gene (reference sequence). This chain's CDR3 is CSAPDSGSYEQYF. In DNA, the CDR3 is TGCAGTGCCCCGGATAGCGGCTCCTACGAGCAGTACTTC.

CDR3 region: CASSNRASYTF. The CDR3, as DNA: TGTGCCAGCAGTAACAGGGCTAGCTACACCTTC. The chain links TRBV6-5 to TRBJ1-2, with D maybe TRBD1 (6 bases). This CDR3 contains 11 residues. The germline CDR1 and CDR2 sequences are MNHEY and SVGAGI. The V end was cut by 5 bases, the J end by 9 bases, with 10 bases between.

The table lists this clonotype with a few counts. This sequence joins TRBV5-1 and TRBJ2-3, with TRBD1 matching over 8 bases. The CDR3 is 15 residues long. The V gene end was trimmed by 4 bases and the J gene end by 3 bases; junction bases not matched to a gene: 7. The V gene's germline CDR1 is SGHRS and CDR2 YFSETQ. The CDR3, as DNA: TGCGCCAGCAGCAGTCCGGGACAGGCAACAGATACGCAGTATTTT. This sequence encodes CASSSPGQATDTQYF.

The CDR3 coding sequence is TGCAGTGCTAGTGACGGGAGGGCCGGGGAGACCCAGTACTTC. Translating gives CSASDGRAGETQYF. The chain employs TRBV20-1 and TRBJ2-5, with TRBD2 matching 8 bases. Trimming cost V 3 bases and J 5 bases; bases outside gene matches: 8. The CDR3 consists of 14 residues. Germline V CDR1 and CDR2: DFQATT, SNEGSKA (reference sequence).

The chain has TRBV6-5 and TRBJ1-5; no clear D gene. Per the germline V gene, CDR1 is MNHEY and CDR2 is SVGAGI. V was shortened by 2 bases and J by 6 bases, with 8 bases between the two germline ends. The CDR3 has 13 residues. CDR3 in DNA: TGTGCCAGCAGTTACAGGGCCAGTCAGCCCCAGCATTTT. Its protein product is CASSYRASQPQHF.

This clonotype was counted only a few times. V usage is TRBV30 and J usage is TRBJ2-5, with D perhaps TRBD1 (6 bases). Germline lookup yields CDR1 GTSNPN and CDR2 SVGIG (reference sequence). The CDR3 is 14 amino acids. The V gene lost 3 bases and the J gene lost 4 bases, with 15 bases spanning the gap. In DNA, the CDR3 is TGTGCCTGGAGCCCAACAGGGATGGGAGAGACCCAGTACTTC. Amino acids: CAWSPTGMGETQYF.

This clonotype was picked up a small number of times. The chain combines TRBV4-3 with TRBJ2-4, with a weak D call TRBD2 (6 bases). Trimming shortened V by 0 bases and J by 0 bases, and 18 bases separated the two germline ends. Germline V CDR1 and CDR2: LGHNA, YSLEER. The CDR3 consists of 19 residues. The CDR3 nucleotides read TGCGCCAGCAGCCAAGAGTCCGGGGCTGGGACTCTAGCCAAAAACATTCAGTACTTC. Protein product: CASSQESGAGTLAKNIQYF.

This clonotype was observed many times. The genes are TRBV18 and TRBJ2-5; 11 positions match TRBD2. CDR1 is KGHSH, CDR2 LQKENI, per germline. V lost 2 bases, J lost 0 bases, and 2 bases stayed unmatched. This CDR3 has 16 amino acids. CDR3 sequence reads: CASSPRLAGNQETQYF. CDR3 nucleotides: TGTGCCAGCTCACCAAGACTAGCGGGAAACCAAGAGACCCAGTACTTC.

This clonotype came up many times. The rearrangement links TRBV23-1 to TRBJ2-7; 11 bases line up with TRBD1. TRBV23-1 falls under the ORF class, with uncertain function. CDR3 length: 13 residues. V trimming: 8 bases; J trimming: 6 bases; junction bases outside the gene matches: 6. CDR3 nucleotides: TGCGCCAGCGGGACAGGGGGTTGTGGCGAGCAGTACTTC. It specifies CASGTGGCGEQYF.

The V and J genes are TRBV7-2 and TRBJ2-1, with no clear D. The CDR3 runs to 14 residues. In germline, CDR1 is SGHTA, CDR2 FQGNSA. V dropped 5 bases and J dropped 3 bases, with 11 bases sitting between them. The CDR3 DNA sequence: TGTGCCAGCAGCCTGGCGTGGGGCTACAATGAGCAGTTCTTC. Translated: CASSLAWGYNEQFF.

The gene calls are TRBV5-1 and TRBJ2-5, with 12 bases lining up with TRBD2. The CDR3 has 17 residues. In germline, CDR1 is SGHRS, CDR2 YFSETQ. V was clipped by 4 bases and J by 5 bases; unmatched bases: 12. The CDR3 bases are TGCGCCAGCAGCCGGACTAGCGGGGCCGGGTCCGGGGAGACCCAGTACTTC. Protein product: CASSRTSGAGSGETQYF.

The CDR3 protein is CASSLPPWDVKNIQYF. CDR3 bases: TGCGCCAGCAGCCTCCCCCCGTGGGACGTCAAAAACATTCAGTACTTC. The chain employs TRBV10-2 and TRBJ2-4; either TRBD1 or TRBD2 may fit D (5 bases each). CDR1 WSHSY and CDR2 SAAADI come from the germline V gene. This CDR3 is 16 amino acids long. The V end lost 6 bases, the J end lost 3 bases, and 18 bases lay between the germline ends.

The genes are TRBV3-1 and TRBJ2-2, with D possibly matching TRBD2 (5 bases). The germline gives CDR1 LGHDT, CDR2 YNNKEL (reference sequence). V lost 2 bases, J lost 7 bases, and 17 bases lay in between. The CDR3 sequence is 16 residues long. The CDR3 loop reads CASSQLAVGRIGELFF. CDR3 DNA: TGTGCCAGCAGCCAACTAGCAGTAGGCCGTATCGGGGAGCTGTTTTTT.

V gene TRBV15 combines with J gene TRBJ2-3; D gene uncertain. The CDR3 runs to 12 residues. Germline V gene data show CDR1 as LNHNV and CDR2 as YYDKDF (reference sequence). V was cut by 3 bases and J by 2 bases, with 3 bases left in between. Here the CDR3 DNA reads TGTGCCACCAGCAGCTACACAGATACGCAGTATTTT. Translating it yields CATSSYTDTQYF. The variable domain in full, with the rest retrieved from reference TRBV15 and TRBJ2-3, is DAMVIQNPRYQVTQFGKPVTLSCSQTLNHNVMYWYQQKSSQAPKLLFHYYDKDFNNEADTPDNFQSRRPNTSFCFLDIRSPGLGDTAMYLCATSSYTDTQYFGPGTRLTVL.

This clonotype was counted between two and nine times. The chain carries TRBV6-5 and TRBJ1-3; D remains unclear. Germline loops: CDR1 MNHEY, CDR2 SVGAGI. The CDR3 covers 14 residues. V was pared by 4 bases and J by 2 bases, with 9 bases between. For the CDR3, the DNA is TGTGCCAGCAGTTTAGGGCATCCTGGAAACACCATATATTTT. Its translation is CASSLGHPGNTIYF.

This clonotype was seen repeatedly, ten times or more. This chain joins TRBV15 and TRBJ2-7; D gene unclear. This CDR3 has 12 amino acids. V lost 0 bases to trimming and J lost 7 bases, with 7 bases between them. Germline-derived CDR1 and CDR2 are LNHNV and YYDKDF (reference sequence). CDR3 loop: CATSREGIEQYF. The CDR3 bases are TGTGCCACCAGCAGAGAGGGTATTGAGCAGTACTTC. Full variable domain (rest looked up from reference TRBV15 and TRBJ2-7): DAMVIQNPRYQVTQFGKPVTLSCSQTLNHNVMYWYQQKSSQAPKLLFHYYDKDFNNEADTPDNFQSRRPNTSFCFLDIRSPGLGDTAMYLCATSREGIEQYFGPGTRLTVT.